This is a list of T cell receptor beta chains from one sample in a study of CD8+ T cells in alopecia areata. Profiling relied on immunoSEQ multiplex PCR, and the TCRdb table lists in-frame clones only, not all of them. Of 90,000 to 100,000 clones listed, 35% to 50% are singletons. Sample: CD4+ T cells sorted from blood. The source of these receptors is a human donor with alopecia areata. CDR3s include the opening cysteine and the closing phenylalanine or tryptophan. A D gene is named only where the DNA matches it firmly. Clone size, where shown, is once, few, many, or a class for clones that have expanded.

j_call d_call v_call clone_size cdr3_aa cdr3_nt
TRBJ2-1 TRBD2 TRBV5-6 NA CASSLVPGGIYNEQFF TGTGCCAGCAGCTTGGTCCCGGGAGGGATCTACAATGAGCAGTTCTTC
TRBJ2-7 NA TRBV29-1 few CSGGTDNYEQYF TGCAGCGGCGGGACAGATAACTACGAGCAGTACTTC
TRBJ2-1 NA TRBV4-2 NA CASSQRNSGQFF TGTGCCAGCAGCCAAAGAAACAGTGGGCAGTTCTTC
TRBJ2-6 NA TRBV29-1 NA CSVEAGGSSGANVLTF TGCAGCGTTGAAGCCGGGGGAAGCTCTGGGGCCAACGTCCTGACTTTC
TRBJ1-3 NA TRBV28 NA CASRSSPLGGNTIYF TGTGCCAGCAGAAGTTCCCCCCTGGGGGGAAACACCATATATTTT
TRBJ2-5 NA TRBV20-1 few CSASPKETQYF TGCAGTGCTAGCCCCAAAGAGACCCAGTACTTC
TRBJ2-7 NA TRBV7-2 many CASSEGPTSYEQYF TGTGCCAGCAGCGAGGGACCAACCTCCTACGAGCAGTACTTC
TRBJ2-1 NA TRBV7-2 NA CASSPQGSALYNEQFF TGTGCCAGCAGCCCCCAGGGGTCGGCCCTCTACAATGAGCAGTTCTTC
TRBJ1-1 NA TRBV29-1 NA CSVAGRLNTEAFF TGCAGCGTTGCGGGCAGATTGAACACTGAAGCTTTCTTT
TRBJ2-2 TRBD1 TRBV30 NA CAWDRGLSGELFF TGTGCCTGGGACAGGGGGCTGTCCGGGGAGCTGTTTTTT
TRBJ1-1 TRBD1 TRBV7-2 NA CASSAQTGIAAFF TGTGCCAGCAGCGCCCAGACAGGGATCGCAGCTTTCTTT
TRBJ1-2 NA TRBV19 few CASSIDHWNYGYTF TGTGCCAGTAGTATAGATCATTGGAACTATGGCTACACCTTC
TRBJ1-1 NA TRBV29-1 NA CITEEVANTEAFF TGCATCACGGAGGAGGTTGCGAACACTGAAGCTTTCTTT
TRBJ1-6 TRBD1 TRBV29-1 few CSVRGQVGSPLHF TGCAGCGTCCGCGGACAGGTTGGGTCACCCCTCCACTTT
TRBJ2-4 NA TRBV23-1 NA CASSQSPGPGQRDIQYF TGCGCCAGCAGTCAATCACCCGGACCGGGACAAAGGGACATTCAGTACTTC
TRBJ2-5 NA TRBV29-1 NA CSVERETQYF TGCAGCGTTGAGCGGGAGACCCAGTACTTC
TRBJ1-6 NA TRBV27 NA CASSWTVNSPLHF TGTGCCAGCAGTTGGACAGTCAATTCACCCCTCCACTTT
TRBJ2-2 NA TRBV30 NA CAWSVPKGGFFTGELFF TGTGCCTGGAGTGTACCTAAGGGGGGATTTTTCACCGGGGAGCTGTTTTTT
TRBJ1-3 NA TRBV18 NA CASSPNSLYSGNTIYF TGTGCCAGCTCACCAAACAGTCTCTACTCTGGAAACACCATATATTTT
TRBJ2-2 TRBD2 TRBV30 few CAWSGLAGSTGELFF TGTGCCTGGAGTGGACTAGCGGGGAGCACCGGGGAGCTGTTTTTT
TRBJ2-3 NA TRBV5-1 NA CASSLSGRTDTQYF TGCGCCAGCAGCTTATCGGGGAGGACAGATACGCAGTATTTT
TRBJ2-3 NA TRBV19 few CASTPPSTDTQYF TGTGCCAGTACTCCCCCCAGCACAGATACGCAGTATTTT
TRBJ2-5 TRBD2 TRBV27 few CASSLIAGPPQTQYF TGTGCCAGCAGTTTAATAGCGGGACCCCCCCAGACCCAGTACTTC
TRBJ2-4 NA TRBV29-1 few CSVADQGAKNIQYF TGCAGCGTCGCAGACCAGGGAGCCAAAAACATTCAGTACTTC
TRBJ2-3 NA TRBV29-1 NA CSVETPGDTQYF TGCAGCGTTGAAACCCCCGGAGATACGCAGTATTTT
TRBJ2-7 TRBD1 TRBV29-1 few CSVLRGSGVSYEQYF TGCAGCGTTCTCAGGGGGTCTGGAGTCTCCTACGAGCAGTACTTC
TRBJ2-4 NA TRBV6-6 few CASRRDAPNIQYF TGTGCCAGCAGGCGGGACGCCCCTAACATTCAGTACTTC
TRBJ2-7 NA TRBV25-1 NA CASSGAGTYEQYF TGTGCCAGCAGTGGAGCAGGGACCTACGAGCAGTACTTC
TRBJ2-7 NA TRBV23-1 NA CASSHRDKGSSYEQYF TGCGCCAGCAGTCACCGGGACAAGGGGAGCTCCTACGAGCAGTACTTC
TRBJ1-1 TRBD1 TRBV30 NA CAWTLTGGATEAFF TGTGCCTGGACCCTGACAGGGGGTGCCACTGAAGCTTTCTTT
TRBJ1-4 NA TRBV11-2 few CASRQAGKEKLFF TGTGCCAGTAGACAGGCGGGAAAAGAAAAACTGTTTTTT
TRBJ2-4 TRBD2 TRBV2 NA CASRGGTALAKNIQYF TGTGCCAGCAGGGGGGGGACGGCTTTAGCCAAAAACATTCAGTACTTC
TRBJ1-2 TRBD1 TRBV29-1 NA CSVGRTDRGHGYTF TGCAGCGTTGGTAGGACTGACAGGGGCCATGGCTACACCTTC
TRBJ2-7 NA TRBV5-6 few CASSFVSRDSYEQYF TGTGCCAGCAGCTTTGTTTCCCGGGACTCCTACGAGCAGTACTTC
TRBJ1-1 NA TRBV29-1 NA CSVVAALNTEAFF TGCAGCGTTGTGGCAGCCTTAAACACTGAAGCTTTCTTT
TRBJ2-5 NA TRBV5-1 NA CASSLTVQETQYF TGCGCCAGCAGCTTGACAGTTCAAGAGACCCAGTACTTC
TRBJ2-3 TRBD1 TRBV5-1 few CASSASTGDTQYF TGCGCCAGCAGCGCCTCGACAGGGGATACGCAGTATTTT
TRBJ2-7 NA TRBV9 few CASSVDPGSYEQYF TGTGCCAGCAGCGTAGACCCCGGATCCTACGAGCAGTACTTC
TRBJ2-7 NA TRBV2 few CASSAGGVEQYF TGTGCCAGCAGTGCAGGAGGGGTCGAGCAGTACTTC
TRBJ1-1 NA TRBV30 NA CAYARTEAFF TGTGCCTACGCGAGGACTGAAGCTTTCTTT
TRBJ1-1 NA TRBV28 few CASITYTEAFF TGTGCCAGCATAACGTACACTGAAGCTTTCTTT
TRBJ1-1 TRBD1 TRBV29-1 few CSVVGQGDTEAFF TGCAGCGTTGTCGGACAGGGGGACACTGAAGCTTTCTTT
TRBJ2-1 NA TRBV25-1 few CASSELGVRGLHEQFF TGTGCCAGCAGTGAATTGGGGGTCCGGGGCCTTCATGAGCAGTTCTTC
TRBJ2-3 NA TRBV11-2 NA CASSSNLAADTQYF TGTGCCAGCAGCTCAAACCTAGCAGCAGATACGCAGTATTTT
TRBJ2-7 NA TRBV30 NA CAWSQDSSYEQYF TGTGCCTGGAGTCAGGACAGTAGCTACGAGCAGTACTTC
TRBJ2-6 NA TRBV7-2 NA CASRDSSGANVLTF TGTGCCAGCAGGGACAGCTCTGGGGCCAACGTCCTGACTTTC
TRBJ1-1 NA TRBV29-1 NA CSARQSSDTEAFF TGCAGCGCCAGACAGAGTTCCGACACTGAAGCTTTCTTT
TRBJ2-3 NA TRBV11-2 NA CASSSWDTQYF TGTGCCAGCAGCTCATGGGATACGCAGTATTTT
TRBJ2-5 NA TRBV28 NA CASSRGSQETQYF TGTGCCAGCAGTCGGGGCAGCCAAGAGACCCAGTACTTC
TRBJ1-1 NA TRBV29-1 NA CSSRPRRPNTEAFF TGCAGCTCCCGGCCTCGGAGACCGAACACTGAAGCTTTCTTT
TRBJ2-3 NA TRBV29-1 few CSGDYGGVGDTQYF TGCAGCGGAGACTACGGGGGAGTGGGAGATACGCAGTATTTT
TRBJ2-1 TRBD1 TRBV11-1 NA CASSFGQGAREQFF TGTGCCAGCAGCTTCGGACAGGGGGCTAGGGAGCAGTTCTTC
TRBJ2-1 NA TRBV30 NA CAWSVRESGEQFF TGTGCCTGGAGTGTACGAGAATCGGGCGAGCAGTTCTTC
TRBJ1-4 TRBD1 TRBV28 NA CASSEDRGEKLFF TGTGCCAGCAGTGAGGACAGGGGAGAAAAACTGTTTTTT